This entry lists 12 T cell receptor beta chains sequenced from one sample in a study of identical twins (dated by TCRdb to 2016 to 2017). Library prep was done by 5' RACE. TCRdb shows the sequencer as Illumina HiSeq 2000. TCRdb cleaned the public reads at Q25 with fastp, built clones with MiXCR and kept in-frame beta chains. CDR3 protein sequences are deduplicated, and each keeps its most common genes and DNA. The sample contains approximately 600,000 distinct CDR3 sequences, around 7.5% of them found a single time. The ten largest clonotypes hold about 1.5% of the sample. These same data were also listed under a study on yellow fever vaccine responses in identical twins.

Sequenced input: PBMCs. The receptors come from a woman between 18 and 29 years old in good health.

This clonotype was counted only a few times. This chain joins TRBV11-1 and TRBJ2-2; D call uncertain. This CDR3 region has 13 residues. CDR1 and CDR2 from the germline V gene are SGHAT and FQDESV (reference sequence). V gave up 5 bases and J gave up 7 bases, with 11 bases separating them. The CDR3 region is CASSTRLGGELFF. CDR3 sequence (DNA): TGTGCCAGCAGCACCCGCCTAGGCGGGGAGCTGTTTTTT.

This clonotype showed up many times. This chain connects TRBV9 to TRBJ2-6; no clear D. The CDR3 is 16 amino acids. V was clipped by 3 bases and J by 2 bases, with 12 bases between them. Germline CDR1 is SGDLS and CDR2 is YYNGEE. CDR3 sequence (DNA): TGTGCCAGCAGCGCCTTCCATAGGGCTGGGGCCAACGTCCTGACTTTC. It codes for CASSAFHRAGANVLTF.

The sample holds a few counts of this clonotype. The rearrangement links TRBV21-1 to TRBJ2-1; the table's D gene call, TRBD2, was not cross checked with the DNA. TRBV21-1 is noted as a pseudogene. The CDR3 covers 17 residues. CDR3 DNA sequence: TGTGCCAGCAGCAAAGCTTGGATAGCGGGGGCCTACAATGAGCAGTTCTTC. This encodes CASSKAWIAGAYNEQFF.

The chain is built from TRBV4-1 and TRBJ1-5, with D tentatively TRBD1 (5 bases). V gave up 1 base and J gave up 4 bases, with 11 bases separating them. The CDR3 length is 15 residues. Germline CDR1 and CDR2: MGHRA and YSYEKL. In DNA, the CDR3 is TGCGCCAGCAGCCAAGTTCGGGGCGGGAATCAGCCCCAGCATTTT. Its protein product is CASSQVRGGNQPQHF.

This clonotype was seen only a few times. The chain joins TRBV7-8 to TRBJ2-3; 11 nucleotides agree with TRBD2. V trimming: 5 bases; J trimming: 1 base; junction bases outside the gene matches: 8. CDR1 and CDR2 (germline): SGHVS, FQNEAQ. The CDR3 totals 17 residues. CDR3: CASSHASGGPRTDTQYF. In DNA, the CDR3 is TGTGCCAGCAGCCACGCTAGCGGGGGGCCCCGCACAGATACGCAGTATTTT. Full variable domain (rest looked up from reference TRBV7-8 and TRBJ2-3): GAGVSQSPRYKVAKRGQDVALRCDPISGHVSLFWYQQALGQGPEFLTYFQNEAQLDKSGLPSDRFFAERPEGSVSTLKIQRTQQEDSAVYLCASSHASGGPRTDTQYFGPGTRLTVL.

In its sample, this clonotype was seen a few times. CDR3 protein: CASRTSLERYEQFF. The CDR3 bases are TGTGCCAGCAGGACTTCACTAGAAAGGTATGAGCAGTTCTTC. V is TRBV3-1 and J is TRBJ2-1; tentative D call: TRBD2 (5 bases). The CDR3 spans 14 residues. Trimming left V 6 bases short and J 8 bases short, with 17 bases between. Germline V CDR1 and CDR2: LGHDT, YNNKEL (reference sequence).

This clonotype was observed a handful of times. The V gene is TRBV20-1, the J gene TRBJ2-3, with 7 bases fitting TRBD2. The V segment lost 0 bases and the J segment 0 bases; nucleotides outside the gene matches: 12. Looked up from germline, CDR1 is DFQATT and CDR2 is SNEGSKA (reference sequence). The CDR3 spans 18 residues. The CDR3 protein is CSARDLSGDRVSTDTQYF. Written as DNA, the CDR3 is TGCAGTGCTAGAGATCTGAGCGGGGACCGAGTTAGCACAGATACGCAGTATTTT.

There are many counts of this clonotype. The chain is built from TRBV6-4 and TRBJ2-1; no clear D gene. The CDR3 is made up of 13 amino acids. Trimming took off 1 base at V and 7 bases at J, with 8 bases between the two ends. Germline V CDR1 and CDR2: MRHNA, SNTAGT. The CDR3 reads CASSDLEENEQFF. CDR3 bases: TGTGCCAGCAGTGACTTAGAGGAGAATGAGCAGTTCTTC.

CDR3 amino acids: CASSEYKAGVTGELFF. The CDR3, as DNA: TGTGCCAGCAGTGAATATAAGGCAGGGGTAACCGGGGAGCTGTTTTTT. This chain uses TRBV25-1 with TRBJ2-2, with D maybe TRBD1 (6 bases). CDR3 size: 16 residues. CDR1 is MGHDK, CDR2 SYGVNS, per germline. The V gene lost 0 bases and the J gene lost 5 bases, with 13 bases spanning the gap.

The chain is built from TRBV10-1 and TRBJ1-1, with D possibly being TRBD1 (5 bases). This CDR3 has 11 residues. Looked up from germline, CDR1 is WNHNN and CDR2 is SYGVQD (reference sequence). Trimming left V 9 bases short and J 11 bases short, with 16 bases between. The CDR3 nucleotides are TGCGCCAGTTTCGGACCGGGGGGGGCTTTCTTT. Its translation: CASFGPGGAFF.

This clonotype has a handful of counts. The V and J genes are TRBV28 and TRBJ1-1, with no clear D. Trimming removed 2 bases from V and 5 bases from J, with 15 bases in between. CDR3 length: 15 residues. The germline V gene encodes CDR1 MDHEN and CDR2 SYDVKM. The CDR3 nucleotides read TGTGCCAGCAGTTTAAGGGCCGAAAGGTGGACTGAAGCTTTCTTT. It codes for CASSLRAERWTEAFF.

The chain is built from TRBV28 and TRBJ2-3; TRBD2 matches at 8 bases. The germline gives CDR1 MDHEN, CDR2 SYDVKM. V dropped 1 base and J dropped 0; count of bases not matched to a gene: 6. This CDR3 has 17 amino acids. The CDR3 sequence is CASSLFSRGGSTDTQYF. The CDR3 region has the DNA TGTGCCAGCAGTTTATTTAGCCGGGGGGGGAGCACAGATACGCAGTATTTT.